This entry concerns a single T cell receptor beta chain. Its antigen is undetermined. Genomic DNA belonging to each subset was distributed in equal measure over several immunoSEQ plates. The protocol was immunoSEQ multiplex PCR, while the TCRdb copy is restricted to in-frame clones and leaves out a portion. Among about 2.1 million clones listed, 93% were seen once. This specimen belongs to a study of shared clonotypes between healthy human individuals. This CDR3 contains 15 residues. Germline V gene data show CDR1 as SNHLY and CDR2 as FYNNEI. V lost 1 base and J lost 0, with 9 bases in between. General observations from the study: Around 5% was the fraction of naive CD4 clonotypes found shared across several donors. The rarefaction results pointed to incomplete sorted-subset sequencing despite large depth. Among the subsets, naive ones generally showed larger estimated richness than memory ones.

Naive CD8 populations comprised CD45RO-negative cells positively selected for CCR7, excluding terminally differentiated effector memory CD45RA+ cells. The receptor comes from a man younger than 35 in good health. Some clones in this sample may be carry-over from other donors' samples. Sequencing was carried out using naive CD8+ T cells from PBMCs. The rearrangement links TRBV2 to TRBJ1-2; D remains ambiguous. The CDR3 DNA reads TGTGCCAGCAGTGAAGGTCCCGGGGCTAACTATGGCTACACCTTC. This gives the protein CASSEGPGANYGYTF.